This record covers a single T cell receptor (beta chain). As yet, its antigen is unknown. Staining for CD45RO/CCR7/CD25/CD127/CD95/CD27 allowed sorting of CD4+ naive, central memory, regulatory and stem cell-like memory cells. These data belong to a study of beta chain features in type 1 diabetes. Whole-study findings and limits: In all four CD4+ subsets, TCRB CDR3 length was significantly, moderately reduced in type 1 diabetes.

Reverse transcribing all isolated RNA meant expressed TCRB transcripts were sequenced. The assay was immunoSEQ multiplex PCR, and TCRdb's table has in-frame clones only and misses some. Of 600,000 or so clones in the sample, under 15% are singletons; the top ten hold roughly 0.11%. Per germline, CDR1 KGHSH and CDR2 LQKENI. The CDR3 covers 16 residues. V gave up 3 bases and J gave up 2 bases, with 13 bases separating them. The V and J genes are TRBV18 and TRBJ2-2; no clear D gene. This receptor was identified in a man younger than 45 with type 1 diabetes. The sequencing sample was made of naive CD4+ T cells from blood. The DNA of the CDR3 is TGTGCCAGCTCACCCGAGCTAATAGGCAACACCGGGGAGCTGTTTTTT. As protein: CASSPELIGNTGELFF.